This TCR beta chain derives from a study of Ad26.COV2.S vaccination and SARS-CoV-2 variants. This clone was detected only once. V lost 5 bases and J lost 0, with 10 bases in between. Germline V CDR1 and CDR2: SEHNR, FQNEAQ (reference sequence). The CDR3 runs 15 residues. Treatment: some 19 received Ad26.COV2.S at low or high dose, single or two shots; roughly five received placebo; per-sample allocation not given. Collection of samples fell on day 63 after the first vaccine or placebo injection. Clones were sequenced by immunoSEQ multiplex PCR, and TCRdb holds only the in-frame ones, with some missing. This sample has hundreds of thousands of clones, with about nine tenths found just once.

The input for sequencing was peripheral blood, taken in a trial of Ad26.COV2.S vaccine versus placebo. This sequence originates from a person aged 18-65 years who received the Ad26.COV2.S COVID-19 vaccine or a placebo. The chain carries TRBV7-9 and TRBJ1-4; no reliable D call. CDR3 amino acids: CASSVDGSTNEKLFF. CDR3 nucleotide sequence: TGTGCCAGCAGCGTGGACGGATCAACTAATGAAAAACTGTTTTTT.